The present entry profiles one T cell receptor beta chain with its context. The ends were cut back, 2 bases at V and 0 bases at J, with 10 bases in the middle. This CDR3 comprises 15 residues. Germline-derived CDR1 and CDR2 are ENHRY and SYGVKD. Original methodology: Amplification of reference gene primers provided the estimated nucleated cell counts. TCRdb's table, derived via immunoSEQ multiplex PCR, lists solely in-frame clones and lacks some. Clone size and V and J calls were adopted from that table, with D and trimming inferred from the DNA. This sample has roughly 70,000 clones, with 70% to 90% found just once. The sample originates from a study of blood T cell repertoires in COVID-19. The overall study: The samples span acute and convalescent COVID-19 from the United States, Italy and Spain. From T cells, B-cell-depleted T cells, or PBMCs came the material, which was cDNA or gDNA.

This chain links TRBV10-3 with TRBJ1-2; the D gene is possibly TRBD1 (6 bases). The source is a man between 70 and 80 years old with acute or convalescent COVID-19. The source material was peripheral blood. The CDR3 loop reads CAISEGTLTNYGYTF. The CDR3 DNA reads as TGTGCCATCAGTGAGGGGACATTGACTAACTATGGCTACACCTTC.